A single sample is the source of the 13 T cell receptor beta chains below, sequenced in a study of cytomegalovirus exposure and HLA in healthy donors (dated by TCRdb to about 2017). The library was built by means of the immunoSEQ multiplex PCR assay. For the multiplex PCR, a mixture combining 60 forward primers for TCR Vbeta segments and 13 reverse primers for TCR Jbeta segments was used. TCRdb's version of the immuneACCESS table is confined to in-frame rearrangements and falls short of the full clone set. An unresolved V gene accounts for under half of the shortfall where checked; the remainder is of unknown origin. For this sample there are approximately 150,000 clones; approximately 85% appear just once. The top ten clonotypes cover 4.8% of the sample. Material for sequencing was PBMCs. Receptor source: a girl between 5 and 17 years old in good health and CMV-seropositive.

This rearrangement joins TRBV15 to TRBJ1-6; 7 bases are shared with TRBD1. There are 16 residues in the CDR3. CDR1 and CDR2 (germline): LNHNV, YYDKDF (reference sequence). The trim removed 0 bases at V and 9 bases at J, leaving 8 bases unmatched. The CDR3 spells CATSRDSNRGVSPLHF. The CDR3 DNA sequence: TGTGCCACCAGCAGAGATAGTAACAGGGGAGTTTCACCCCTCCACTTT.

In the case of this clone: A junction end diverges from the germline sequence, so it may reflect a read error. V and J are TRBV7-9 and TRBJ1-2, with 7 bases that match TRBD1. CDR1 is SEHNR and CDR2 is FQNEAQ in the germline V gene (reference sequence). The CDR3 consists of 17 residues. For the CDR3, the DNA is TGTGCTAGCAGCAGACACTCGGGACAGATTTTTAACTATGGCTACACCTTC. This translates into CASSRHSGQIFNYGYTF. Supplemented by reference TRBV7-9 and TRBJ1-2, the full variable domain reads DTGVSQNPRHKITKRGQNVTFRCDPISEHNRLYWYRQTLGQGPEFLTYFQNEAQLEKSRLLSDRFSAERPKGSFSTLEIQRTEQGDSAMYLCASSRHSGQIFNYGYTFGSGTRLTVV.

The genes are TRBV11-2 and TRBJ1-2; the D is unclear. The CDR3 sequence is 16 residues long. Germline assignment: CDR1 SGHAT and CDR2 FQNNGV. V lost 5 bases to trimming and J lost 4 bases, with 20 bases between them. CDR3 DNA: TGTGCCAGCAGCCCGGGGAGCGGACTGGCCATCTATGGCTACACCTTC. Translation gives CASSPGSGLAIYGYTF.

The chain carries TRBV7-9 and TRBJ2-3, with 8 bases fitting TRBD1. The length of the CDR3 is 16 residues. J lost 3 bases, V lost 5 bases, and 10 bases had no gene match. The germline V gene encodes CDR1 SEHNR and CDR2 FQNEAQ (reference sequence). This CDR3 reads CASSTRTGLGTDTQYF. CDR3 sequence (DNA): TGTGCCAGCAGCACCCGGACAGGGCTTGGGACAGATACGCAGTATTTT.

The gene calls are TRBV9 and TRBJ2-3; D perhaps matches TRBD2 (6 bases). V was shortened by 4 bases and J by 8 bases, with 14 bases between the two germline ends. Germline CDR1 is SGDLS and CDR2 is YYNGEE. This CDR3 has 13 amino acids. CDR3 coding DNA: TGTGCCAGCAGCCCCCGGTCCGGGAGTACGCAGTATTTT. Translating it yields CASSPRSGSTQYF.

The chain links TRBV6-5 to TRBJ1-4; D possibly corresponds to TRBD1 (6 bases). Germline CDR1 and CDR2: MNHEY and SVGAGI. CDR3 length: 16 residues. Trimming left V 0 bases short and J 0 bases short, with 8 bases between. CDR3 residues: CASSYSAGATNEKLFF. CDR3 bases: TGTGCCAGCAGTTACTCGGCAGGGGCAACTAATGAAAAACTGTTTTTT.

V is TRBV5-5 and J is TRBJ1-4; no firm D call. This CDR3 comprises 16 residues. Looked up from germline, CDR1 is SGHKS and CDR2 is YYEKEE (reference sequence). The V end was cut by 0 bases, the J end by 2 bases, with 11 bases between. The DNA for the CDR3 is TGTGCCAGCAGCTTGGGACCGAGGGCCACTAATGAAAAACTGTTTTTT. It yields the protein CASSLGPRATNEKLFF.

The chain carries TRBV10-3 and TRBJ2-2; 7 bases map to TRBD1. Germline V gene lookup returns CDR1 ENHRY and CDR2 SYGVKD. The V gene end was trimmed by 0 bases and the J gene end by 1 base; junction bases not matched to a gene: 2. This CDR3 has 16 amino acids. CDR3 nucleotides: TGTGCCATCAGTGAGTCAGGGACAGTGAACACCGGGGAGCTGTTTTTT. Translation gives CAISESGTVNTGELFF.

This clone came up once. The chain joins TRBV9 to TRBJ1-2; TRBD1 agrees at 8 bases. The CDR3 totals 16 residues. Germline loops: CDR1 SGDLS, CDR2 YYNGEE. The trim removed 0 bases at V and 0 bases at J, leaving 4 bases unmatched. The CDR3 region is CASSVGWTGSNYGYTF. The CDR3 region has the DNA TGTGCCAGCAGCGTAGGTTGGACAGGGTCTAACTATGGCTACACCTTC.

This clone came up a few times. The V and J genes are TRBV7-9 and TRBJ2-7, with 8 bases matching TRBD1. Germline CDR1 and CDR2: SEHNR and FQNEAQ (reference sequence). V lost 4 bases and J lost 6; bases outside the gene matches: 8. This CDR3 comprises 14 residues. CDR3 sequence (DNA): TGTGCCAGCAGCTCGAGGACAGGGACGGGCGAGCAGTACTTC. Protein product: CASSSRTGTGEQYF.

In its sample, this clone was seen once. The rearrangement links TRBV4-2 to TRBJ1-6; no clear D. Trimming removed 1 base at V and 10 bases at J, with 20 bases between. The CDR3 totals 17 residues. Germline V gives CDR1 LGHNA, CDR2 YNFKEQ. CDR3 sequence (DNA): TGTGCCAGCAGCCAAGTCGGCCCAGCTGGGTCGGGATCACCCCTCCACTTT. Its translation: CASSQVGPAGSGSPLHF.

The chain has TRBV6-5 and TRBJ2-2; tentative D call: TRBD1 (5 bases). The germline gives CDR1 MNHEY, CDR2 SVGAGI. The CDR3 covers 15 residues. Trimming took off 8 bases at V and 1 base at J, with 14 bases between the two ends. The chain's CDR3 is CASYSEGVNTGELFF. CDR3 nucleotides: TGTGCCAGCTATTCCGAAGGGGTGAACACCGGGGAGCTGTTTTTT.

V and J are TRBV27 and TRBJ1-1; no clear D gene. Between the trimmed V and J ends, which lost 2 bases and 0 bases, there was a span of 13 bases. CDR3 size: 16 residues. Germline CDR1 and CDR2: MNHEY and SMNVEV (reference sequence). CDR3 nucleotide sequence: TGTGCCAGCAGTTTAACACCGAAAAGAATGAACACTGAAGCTTTCTTT. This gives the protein CASSLTPKRMNTEAFF.